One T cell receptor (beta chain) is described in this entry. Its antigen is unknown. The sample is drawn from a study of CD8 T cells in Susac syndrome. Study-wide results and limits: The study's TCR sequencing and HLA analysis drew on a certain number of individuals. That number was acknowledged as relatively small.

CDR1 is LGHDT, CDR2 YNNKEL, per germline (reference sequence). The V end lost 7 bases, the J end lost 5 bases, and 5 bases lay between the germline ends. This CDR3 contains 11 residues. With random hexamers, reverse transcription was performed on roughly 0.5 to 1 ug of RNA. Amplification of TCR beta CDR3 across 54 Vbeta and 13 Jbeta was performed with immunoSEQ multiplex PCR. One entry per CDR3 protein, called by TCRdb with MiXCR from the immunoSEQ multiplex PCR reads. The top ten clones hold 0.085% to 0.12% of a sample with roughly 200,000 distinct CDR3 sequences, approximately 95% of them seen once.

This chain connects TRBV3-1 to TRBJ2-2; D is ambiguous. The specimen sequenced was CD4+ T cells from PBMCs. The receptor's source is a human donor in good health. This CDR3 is CASTYTGELFF. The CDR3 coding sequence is TGTGCCAGCACCTATACCGGGGAGCTGTTTTTT.